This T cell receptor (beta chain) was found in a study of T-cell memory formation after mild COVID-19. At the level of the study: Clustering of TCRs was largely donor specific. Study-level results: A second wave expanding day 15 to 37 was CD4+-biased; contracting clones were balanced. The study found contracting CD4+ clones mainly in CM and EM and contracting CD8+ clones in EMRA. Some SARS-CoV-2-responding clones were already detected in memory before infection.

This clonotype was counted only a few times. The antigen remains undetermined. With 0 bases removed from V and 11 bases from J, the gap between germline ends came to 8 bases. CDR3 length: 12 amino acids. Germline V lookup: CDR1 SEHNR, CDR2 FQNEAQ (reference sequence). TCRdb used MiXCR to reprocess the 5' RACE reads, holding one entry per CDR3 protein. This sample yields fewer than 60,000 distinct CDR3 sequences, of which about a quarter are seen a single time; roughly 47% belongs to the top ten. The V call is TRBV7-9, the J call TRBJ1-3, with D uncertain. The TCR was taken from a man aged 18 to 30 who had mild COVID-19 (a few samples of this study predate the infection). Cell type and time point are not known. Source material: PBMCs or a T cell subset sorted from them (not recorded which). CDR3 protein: CASSLAASSIYF. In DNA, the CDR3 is TGTGCCAGCAGCTTAGCGGCGAGTTCCATATATTTT.